This T cell receptor (beta chain) derives from a study of T cell responses to AZD1222 COVID-19 vaccine. Findings and caveats of the study: Close to half of all spike-specific TCRs reportedly target regions of the variants that are unmutated. Spike-specific TCR breadth and depth were elevated following two AZD1222 doses. Only after the peak T cell response were repertoires sampled.

V shed 3 bases and J shed 4 bases, with 9 bases lying between them. Germline V gene sequence: CDR1 MNHEY, CDR2 SMNVEV (reference sequence). There are 13 residues in the CDR3. A word on this clone: Its antigen is undetermined.

This table comes from immunoSEQ multiplex PCR, and its TCRdb copy is limited to in-frame clones, with some not included. The repertoire holds about 94,000 clones, with about 88% as singletons. This rearrangement joins TRBV27 to TRBJ1-2, with D perhaps matching TRBD1 (5 bases). This TCR came from an adult in good health. The specimen comprised peripheral blood, sampled on day 0 of AZD1222 vaccination. CDR3 in DNA: TGTGCCAGCAGTTTTTCGACAGCCTATGGCTACACCTTC. This gives the protein CASSFSTAYGYTF.